This record covers a single T cell receptor (beta chain). The data originate from a study of blood T cell repertoires in COVID-19. Study-wide background: The United States, Italy and Spain were the sources of the acute and convalescent COVID-19 samples. T cells, B-cell-depleted T cells, or PBMCs supplied cDNA or gDNA.

Original processing notes: By means of reference gene primer amplification, nucleated cell counts were estimated. TCRdb's table, derived via immunoSEQ multiplex PCR, lists solely in-frame clones and lacks some. V and J calls and clone size are given by that table; D and trimming were obtained from the DNA. This sample has hundreds of thousands of clones, with approximately 85% found just once. The sequence derives from a woman aged 25 to 39 with acute or convalescent COVID-19. The sample was peripheral blood.

CDR3 bases: TGCGCCAGCAGCTTGGGCGGGAGGGCCGACTACAATGAGCAGTTCTTC. Translation gives CASSLGGRADYNEQFF. The gene calls are TRBV5-1 and TRBJ2-1, with TRBD2 matching 9 bases. V gave up 0 bases and J gave up 3 bases; unmatched junction bases: 4. The CDR3 is 16 residues long. Germline loops: CDR1 SGHRS, CDR2 YFSETQ.